These T cell receptor beta chains were read from a single sample in a study of post-analysis software for immune sequencing data. From the PCR reads, TCRdb called clonotypes with MiXCR, one entry per CDR3 protein. This table holds 750,000 to 950,000 distinct CDR3 sequences, roughly half found once. Sequenced material: blood. The receptors here all came from a girl aged 10 to 17 with multiple sclerosis. CDR3s include the opening cysteine and the closing phenylalanine or tryptophan. The D gene is left open where the match is weak. Only part of the rows carry a size: once, few, many, or a class if the clone is expanded.

>TRBJ1-1|.|TRBV20-1|.
CSASGGPGGSRTEAFF
>TRBJ2-7|few|TRBV27|.
CASSFVGGAYEQYF
>TRBJ2-5|many|TRBV20-1|.
CSARRGEETQYF
>TRBJ1-2|.|TRBV5-6|.
CASSRDIYGYTF
>TRBJ1-5|.|TRBV6-5|.
CASSYSAGYNQPQHF
>TRBJ2-3|.|TRBV2|TRBD2
CASSRDPSGGLGRADTQYF
>.|.|TRBV9|TRBD1
CASSPWAGTGLYNEQFF
>TRBJ2-3|.|TRBV7-8|.
CASSLTRRTQYF
>TRBJ2-5|.|TRBV20-1|TRBD2
CSARGAGTETQYF
>TRBJ2-3|.|TRBV7-8|.
CASSVGRGSTDTQYF
>TRBJ1-1|.|TRBV29-1|.
CSVEPRETEAFF
>TRBJ2-3|.|TRBV7-3|.
CASSPKGYTDTQYF
>TRBJ2-2|.|TRBV3-1|TRBD2
CASSQAGGPHGELFF
>TRBJ2-2|.|TRBV7-2|TRBD1
CASSRDRANTGELFF
>TRBJ1-5|.|TRBV20-1|.
CSATETVNQPQHF
>TRBJ2-5|.|TRBV7-3|.
CASSLIAGLSVNEQYF
>TRBJ2-1|.|TRBV6-5|TRBD2
CASSWREGNNEQFF
>TRBJ2-1|.|TRBV6-2/TRBV6-3|.
CASSRRQADSYNEQFF
>TRBJ2-3|once|TRBV20-1|TRBD2
CSARDILAGGQTDTQYF
>TRBJ1-1|.|TRBV29-1|.
CSVRPGGNTEAFF
>TRBJ2-7|few|TRBV12-3/TRBV12-4|.
CASSRQYDSYEQYF